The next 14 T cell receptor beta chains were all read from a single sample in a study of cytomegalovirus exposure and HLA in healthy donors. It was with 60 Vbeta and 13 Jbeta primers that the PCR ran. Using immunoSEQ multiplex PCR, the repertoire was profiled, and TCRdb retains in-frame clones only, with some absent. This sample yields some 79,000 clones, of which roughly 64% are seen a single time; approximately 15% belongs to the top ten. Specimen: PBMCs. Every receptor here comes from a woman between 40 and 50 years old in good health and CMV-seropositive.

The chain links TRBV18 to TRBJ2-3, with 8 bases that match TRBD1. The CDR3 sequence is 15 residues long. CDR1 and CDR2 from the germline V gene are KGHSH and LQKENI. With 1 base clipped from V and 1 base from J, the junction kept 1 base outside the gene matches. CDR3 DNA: TGTGCCAGCTCACCACAGACAGGGGGCACAGATACGCAGTATTTT. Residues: CASSPQTGGTDTQYF.

CDR3 sequence: CASSLRWAGNQPQHF. For the CDR3, the DNA is TGTGCCAGCAGCTTAAGGTGGGCGGGTAATCAGCCCCAGCATTTT. The genes are TRBV7-2 and TRBJ1-5; D remains unclear. The CDR3 runs 15 residues. CDR1 and CDR2 (germline): SGHTA, FQGNSA. Trimming cost V 2 bases and J 4 bases, with 12 bases left between them.

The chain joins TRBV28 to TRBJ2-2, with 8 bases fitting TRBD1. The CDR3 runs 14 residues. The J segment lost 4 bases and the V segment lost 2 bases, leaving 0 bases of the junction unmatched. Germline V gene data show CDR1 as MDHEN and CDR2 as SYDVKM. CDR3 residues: CASSLQGATGELFF. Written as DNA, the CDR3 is TGTGCCAGCAGTTTACAGGGGGCCACCGGGGAGCTGTTTTTT.

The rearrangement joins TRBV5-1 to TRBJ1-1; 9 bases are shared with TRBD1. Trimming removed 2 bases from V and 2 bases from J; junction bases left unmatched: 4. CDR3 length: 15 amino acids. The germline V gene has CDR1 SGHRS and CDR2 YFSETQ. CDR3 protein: CASSFWGQGNTEAFF. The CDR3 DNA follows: TGCGCCAGCAGCTTTTGGGGACAGGGAAACACTGAAGCTTTCTTT. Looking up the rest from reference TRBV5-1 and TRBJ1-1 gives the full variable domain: KAGVTQTPRYLIKTRGQQVTLSCSPISGHRSVSWYQQTPGQGLQFLFEYFSETQRNKGNFPGRFSGRQFSNSRSEMNVSTLELGDSALYLCASSFWGQGNTEAFFGQGTRLTVV.

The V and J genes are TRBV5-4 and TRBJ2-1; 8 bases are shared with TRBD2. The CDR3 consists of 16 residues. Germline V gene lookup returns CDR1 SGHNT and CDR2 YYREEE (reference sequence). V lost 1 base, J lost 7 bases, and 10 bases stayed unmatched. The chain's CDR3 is CASSLWAGTSGNEQFF. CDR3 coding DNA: TGTGCCAGCAGCTTGTGGGCCGGGACTAGTGGGAATGAGCAGTTCTTC.

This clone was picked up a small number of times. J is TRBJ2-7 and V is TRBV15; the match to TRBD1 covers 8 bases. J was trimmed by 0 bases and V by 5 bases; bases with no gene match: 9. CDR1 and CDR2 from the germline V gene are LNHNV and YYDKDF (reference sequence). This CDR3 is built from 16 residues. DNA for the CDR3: TGTGCCACCAGCCCCGGACAGGGCGGTAGCTCCTACGAGCAGTACTTC. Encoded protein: CATSPGQGGSSYEQYF.

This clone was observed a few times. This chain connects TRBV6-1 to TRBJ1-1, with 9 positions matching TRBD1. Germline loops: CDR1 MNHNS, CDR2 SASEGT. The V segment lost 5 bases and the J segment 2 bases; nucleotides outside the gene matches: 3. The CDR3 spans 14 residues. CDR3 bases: TGTGCCAGCAGTAGACAGGGGGGAAACACTGAAGCTTTCTTT. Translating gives CASSRQGGNTEAFF.

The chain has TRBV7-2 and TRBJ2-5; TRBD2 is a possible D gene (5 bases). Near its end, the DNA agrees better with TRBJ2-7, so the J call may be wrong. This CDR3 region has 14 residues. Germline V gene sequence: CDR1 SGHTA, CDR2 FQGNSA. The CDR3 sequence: CASSPTRSLYEQYF. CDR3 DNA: TGTGCCAGCAGCCCCACTAGGTCCCTTTACGAGCAGTACTTC.

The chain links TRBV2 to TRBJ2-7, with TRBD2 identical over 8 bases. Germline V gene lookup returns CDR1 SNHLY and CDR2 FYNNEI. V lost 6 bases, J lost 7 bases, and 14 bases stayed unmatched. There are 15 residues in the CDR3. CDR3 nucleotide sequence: TGTGCCAGCAGGTTCGGGGCTAGCGGGCCCAGGGAGCAGTACTTC. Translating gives CASRFGASGPREQYF.

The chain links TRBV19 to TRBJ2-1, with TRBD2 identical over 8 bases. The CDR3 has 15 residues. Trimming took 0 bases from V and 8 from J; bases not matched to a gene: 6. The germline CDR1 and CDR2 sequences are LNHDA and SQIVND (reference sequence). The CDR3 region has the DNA TGTGCCAGTAGTATAGATAATTCAGCGGGGGATGAGCAGTTCTTC. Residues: CASSIDNSAGDEQFF.

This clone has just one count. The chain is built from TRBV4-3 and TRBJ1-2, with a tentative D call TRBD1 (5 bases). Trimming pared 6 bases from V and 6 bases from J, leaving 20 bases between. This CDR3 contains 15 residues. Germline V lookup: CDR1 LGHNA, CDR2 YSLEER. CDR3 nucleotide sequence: TGCGCCAGCAGTCCGGGGGAGAAGCCCCGGGATGGCTACACCTTC. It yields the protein CASSPGEKPRDGYTF.

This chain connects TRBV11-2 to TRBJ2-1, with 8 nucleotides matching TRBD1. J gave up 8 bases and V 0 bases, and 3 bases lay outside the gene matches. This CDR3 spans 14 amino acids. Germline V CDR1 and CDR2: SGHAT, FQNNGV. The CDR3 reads CASSLDQGAHEQFF. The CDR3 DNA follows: TGTGCCAGCAGCTTAGATCAGGGGGCGCATGAGCAGTTCTTC.

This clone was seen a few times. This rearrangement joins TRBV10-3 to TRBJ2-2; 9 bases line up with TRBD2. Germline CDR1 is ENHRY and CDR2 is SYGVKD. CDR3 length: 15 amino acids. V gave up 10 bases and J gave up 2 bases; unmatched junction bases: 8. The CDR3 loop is CATQTSGSNTGELFF. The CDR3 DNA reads TGTGCCACGCAGACTAGCGGAAGCAACACCGGGGAGCTGTTTTTT.

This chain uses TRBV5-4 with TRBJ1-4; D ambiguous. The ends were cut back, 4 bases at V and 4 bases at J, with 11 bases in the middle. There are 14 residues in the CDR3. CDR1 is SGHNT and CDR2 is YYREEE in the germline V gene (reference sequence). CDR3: CASSAHVDNEKLFF. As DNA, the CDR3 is TGTGCCAGCAGCGCCCATGTAGATAATGAAAAACTGTTTTTT.